This section outlines one T cell receptor (beta chain) sequence together with its context. As yet, its antigen is unknown. TCRdb's copy holds only in-frame clones and misses some; the assay was immunoSEQ multiplex PCR. Here the sample spans 65,000 or so clones, more than 85% being singletons. These data originate in a study of OX40 agonist ivuxolimab in advanced cancers. Regarding the study as a whole: In the 0.1 to 3.0 mg/kg range, CD4+ and CD8+ blood T cells had expanded clonally by week 6.

Germline V gene lookup returns CDR1 SNHLY and CDR2 FYNNEI. This CDR3 has 13 amino acids. J gave up 0 bases and V 6 bases, and 1 base lay outside the gene matches. The TCR sequence derives from an adult with an advanced solid tumor such as melanoma, head and neck, liver or kidney cancer. This sequence joins TRBV2 and TRBJ2-7, with 8 bases aligning to TRBD2. Sequenced here: CD4+ or CD8+ T cells sorted from blood, sampled in a trial of the OX40 agonist ivuxolimab. Here the CDR3 DNA reads TGTGCCAGCAGGGGGACTAGCTCCTACGAGCAGTACTTC. It is translated as CASRGTSSYEQYF.